This T cell receptor beta chain was captured by sequencing in a study of control samples from healthy donors and cancer patients. Libraries were prepared by immunoSEQ multiplex PCR; TCRdb keeps only in-frame clonotypes and omits some of them. The sample consists of about 140,000 clones, 80% to 95% of them appearing once. This clone showed up just a few times. J lost 2 bases, V lost 3 bases, and 8 bases had no gene match. The germline gives CDR1 SGDLS, CDR2 YYNGEE. This CDR3 has 17 residues. The source material was blood. The clonotype was recovered from a man aged 25-45 years in good health. This chain connects TRBV9 to TRBJ2-3; 11 bases map to TRBD2. The CDR3 nucleotides are TGTGCCAGCAGCGAGGTAGGGACTAGCGGTATCACAGATACGCAGTATTTT. It translates to CASSEVGTSGITDTQYF.